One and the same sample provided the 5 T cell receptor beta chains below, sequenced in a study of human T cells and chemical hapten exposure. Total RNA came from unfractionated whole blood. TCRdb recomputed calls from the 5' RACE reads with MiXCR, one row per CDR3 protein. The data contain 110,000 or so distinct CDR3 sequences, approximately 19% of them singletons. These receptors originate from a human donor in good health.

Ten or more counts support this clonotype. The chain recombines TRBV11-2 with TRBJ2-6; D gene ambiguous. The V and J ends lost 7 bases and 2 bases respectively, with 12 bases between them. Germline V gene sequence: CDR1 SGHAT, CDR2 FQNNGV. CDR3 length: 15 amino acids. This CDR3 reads CASKLRAAGANVLTF. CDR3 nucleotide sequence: TGTGCCAGCAAACTCCGGGCGGCTGGGGCCAACGTCCTGACTTTC.

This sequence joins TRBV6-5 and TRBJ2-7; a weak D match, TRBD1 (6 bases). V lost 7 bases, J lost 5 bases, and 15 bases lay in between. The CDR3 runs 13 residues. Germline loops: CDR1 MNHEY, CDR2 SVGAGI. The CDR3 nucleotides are TGTGCCAGCAAACCCAGGGGTCCCCACGAGCAGTACTTC. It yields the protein CASKPRGPHEQYF.

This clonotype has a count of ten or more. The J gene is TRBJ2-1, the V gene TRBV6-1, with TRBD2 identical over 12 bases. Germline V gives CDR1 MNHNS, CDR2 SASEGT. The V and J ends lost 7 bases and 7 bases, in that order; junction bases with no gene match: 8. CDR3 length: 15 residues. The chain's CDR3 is CASTPTSGSVNEQFF. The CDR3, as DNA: TGTGCCAGCACCCCGACTAGCGGGAGCGTGAATGAGCAGTTCTTC.

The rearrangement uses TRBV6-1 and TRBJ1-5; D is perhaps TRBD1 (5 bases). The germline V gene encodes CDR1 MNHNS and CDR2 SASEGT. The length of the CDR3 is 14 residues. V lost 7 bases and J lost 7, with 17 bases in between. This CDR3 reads CASIQTGVYQPQHF. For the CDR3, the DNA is TGTGCCAGCATCCAAACGGGGGTGTACCAGCCCCAGCATTTT.

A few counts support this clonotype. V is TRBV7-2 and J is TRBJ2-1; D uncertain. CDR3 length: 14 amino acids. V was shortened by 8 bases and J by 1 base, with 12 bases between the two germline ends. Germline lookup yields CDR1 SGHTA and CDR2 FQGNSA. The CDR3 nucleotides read TGTGCCAGCCGTCCCGTAGTGTCCTACAATGAGCAGTTCTTC. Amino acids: CASRPVVSYNEQFF.